One sample yielded the 12 T cell receptor beta chains listed below, sequenced in a study of cytomegalovirus exposure and HLA in healthy donors. The PCR had 60 Vbeta and 13 Jbeta primers. Clones were sequenced by immunoSEQ multiplex PCR, and TCRdb holds only the in-frame ones, with some missing. The sample holds about 140,000 clones, over 80% seen once. Source material: PBMCs. Every receptor here comes from a female donor in good health and CMV-seronegative.

CDR3: CASSLVPTSIDEQFF. CDR3 nucleotides: TGCGCCAGCAGCTTGGTCCCGACTAGCATCGATGAGCAGTTCTTC. The rearrangement uses TRBV5-1 and TRBJ2-1; 7 positions match TRBD2. There are 15 residues in the CDR3. CDR1 SGHRS and CDR2 YFSETQ come from the germline V gene. V lost 0 bases to trimming and J lost 8 bases; unmatched junction nucleotides: 8.

The V call is TRBV5-1, the J call TRBJ1-1; TRBD1 might be the D (5 bases). V shed 0 bases and J shed 7 bases, with 10 bases lying between them. Germline CDR1 reads SGHRS; CDR2 reads YFSETQ. The CDR3 spans 13 residues. This CDR3 reads CASSLAGGGEAFF. The CDR3 DNA is TGCGCCAGCAGCTTGGCCGGGGGGGGTGAAGCTTTCTTT.

The rearrangement joins TRBV5-1 to TRBJ1-1; the match to TRBD1 covers 10 bases. V lost 4 bases to trimming and J lost 4 bases; unmatched junction nucleotides: 4. The CDR3 is made up of 14 amino acids. In germline, CDR1 is SGHRS, CDR2 YFSETQ. The CDR3 region is CASSPTGGVTEAFF. DNA of the CDR3: TGCGCCAGCAGCCCGACAGGGGGCGTCACTGAAGCTTTCTTT.

The chain has TRBV6-6 and TRBJ1-3; 8 nucleotides agree with TRBD1. The CDR3 consists of 15 residues. CDR1 and CDR2 (germline): MNHNY, SVGAGI (reference sequence). Trimming at V came to 6 bases and at J to 0 bases, leaving 4 bases not matched to a gene. In nucleotides, the CDR3 is TGTGCCAGCAGGGACAGGGCGAGCTCTGGAAACACCATATATTTT. This codes for CASRDRASSGNTIYF.

The chain employs TRBV7-9 and TRBJ2-1, with D possibly being TRBD2 (5 bases). Trimming removed 0 bases at V and 4 bases at J, with 10 bases between. CDR1 is SEHNR and CDR2 is FQNEAQ in the germline V gene (reference sequence). This CDR3 contains 15 residues. The CDR3 is CASSLATGLYNEQFF. For the CDR3, the DNA is TGTGCCAGCAGCTTAGCGACGGGGTTGTACAATGAGCAGTTCTTC. The whole variable domain, filled in from reference TRBV7-9 and TRBJ2-1, reads DTGVSQNPRHKITKRGQNVTFRCDPISEHNRLYWYRQTLGQGPEFLTYFQNEAQLEKSRLLSDRFSAERPKGSFSTLEIQRTEQGDSAMYLCASSLATGLYNEQFFGPGTRLTVL.

V gene TRBV18 combines with J gene TRBJ1-1; TRBD1 aligns across 9 bases. Per germline, CDR1 KGHSH and CDR2 LQKENI. The CDR3 runs 14 residues. The trim removed 4 bases at V and 5 bases at J, leaving 5 bases unmatched. CDR3 sequence (DNA): TGTGCCAGCTCACAGGACAGGGGATTTACTGAAGCTTTCTTT. It translates to CASSQDRGFTEAFF.

This chain uses TRBV15 with TRBJ1-6, with D unresolved. This CDR3 has 15 residues. The V end was cut by 0 bases, the J end by 10 bases, with 13 bases between. Per germline, CDR1 LNHNV and CDR2 YYDKDF (reference sequence). The DNA for the CDR3 is TGTGCCACCAGCAGAGATGAGAGTTGGGAGTCACCCCTCCACTTT. This codes for CATSRDESWESPLHF.

Concerning this clone itself: Other DNA sequences within the sample encode an identical CDR3. The rearrangement joins TRBV6-5 to TRBJ2-7; 8 bases are a match to TRBD1. J gave up 3 bases and V 2 bases, and 6 bases lay outside the gene matches. The germline V gene has CDR1 MNHEY and CDR2 SVGAGI. The CDR3 covers 15 residues. In DNA form, the CDR3 reads TGTGCCAGCAGTTACGGGACAGGTGGGAGCTACGAGCAGTACTTC. Translation: CASSYGTGGSYEQYF.

There are a few counts of this clone. The genes are TRBV6-5 and TRBJ2-1, with D uncertain. The CDR3 consists of 14 residues. V was trimmed by 2 bases and J by 5 bases, leaving 10 bases between them. Germline V gene lookup returns CDR1 MNHEY and CDR2 SVGAGI. CDR3 sequence reads: CASSYDSTNNEQFF. CDR3 nucleotides: TGTGCCAGCAGTTACGACTCCACAAACAATGAGCAGTTCTTC.

The chain has TRBV30 and TRBJ2-1; D possibly corresponds to TRBD1 (6 bases). This CDR3 spans 15 amino acids. CDR1 GTSNPN and CDR2 SVGIG come from the germline V gene (reference sequence). V lost 5 bases and J 8 bases, leaving 22 bases between the germline ends. CDR3 residues: CAWAGTRDGPDEQFF. The CDR3 region has the DNA TGTGCCTGGGCCGGGACAAGGGACGGCCCCGATGAGCAGTTCTTC.

This chain connects TRBV29-1 to TRBJ2-5; 7 bases line up with TRBD2. CDR3 length: 13 amino acids. V gave up 6 bases and J gave up 5 bases; unmatched junction bases: 9. Germline values: CDR1 SQVTM, CDR2 ANQGSEA. CDR3 nucleotides: TGCAGCGTCGCCTCGGGGAGGGAGGAGACCCAGTACTTC. Translating gives CSVASGREETQYF.

The chain combines TRBV4-1 with TRBJ2-2; D remains ambiguous. V lost 3 bases to trimming and J lost 4 bases, with 3 bases between them. The CDR3 consists of 12 residues. In germline, CDR1 is MGHRA, CDR2 YSYEKL. Here the CDR3 reads CASSHSTGELFF. The DNA of the CDR3 is TGCGCCAGCAGCCACTCCACCGGGGAGCTGTTTTTT.